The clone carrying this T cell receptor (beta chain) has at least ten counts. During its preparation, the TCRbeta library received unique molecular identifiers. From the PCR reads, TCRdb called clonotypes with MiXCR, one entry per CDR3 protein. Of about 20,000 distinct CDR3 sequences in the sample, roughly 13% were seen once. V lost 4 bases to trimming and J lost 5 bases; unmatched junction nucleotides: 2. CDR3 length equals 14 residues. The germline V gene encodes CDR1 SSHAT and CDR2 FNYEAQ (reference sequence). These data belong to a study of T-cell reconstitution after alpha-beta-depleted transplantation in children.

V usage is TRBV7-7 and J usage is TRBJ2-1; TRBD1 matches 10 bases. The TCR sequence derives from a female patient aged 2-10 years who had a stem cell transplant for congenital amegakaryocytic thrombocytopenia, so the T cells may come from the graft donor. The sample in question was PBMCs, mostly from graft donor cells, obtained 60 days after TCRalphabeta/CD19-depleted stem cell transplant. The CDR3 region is CASSSGTGDNEQFF. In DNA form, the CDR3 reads TGTGCCAGCAGCTCGGGGACAGGGGACAATGAGCAGTTCTTC. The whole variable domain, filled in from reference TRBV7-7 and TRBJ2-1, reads GAGVSQSPRYKVTKRGQDVTLRCDPISSHATLYWYQQALGQGPEFLTYFNYEAQPDKSGLPSDRFSAERPEGSISTLTIQRTEQRDSAMYRCASSSGTGDNEQFFGPGTRLTVL.